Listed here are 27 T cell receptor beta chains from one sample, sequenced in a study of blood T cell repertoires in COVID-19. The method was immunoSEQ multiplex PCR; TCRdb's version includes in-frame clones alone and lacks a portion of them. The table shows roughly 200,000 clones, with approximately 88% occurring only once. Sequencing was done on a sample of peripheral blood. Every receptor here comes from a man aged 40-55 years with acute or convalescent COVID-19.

The CDR3 loop is CASSPRVTDYGYTF. CDR3 sequence (DNA): TGTGCCAGCTCACCGAGGGTTACGGACTATGGCTACACCTTC. The V call is TRBV18, the J call TRBJ1-2; D call uncertain. The CDR3 is 14 amino acids. The V and J ends lost 3 bases and 3 bases respectively, with 11 bases between them. The germline CDR1 and CDR2 sequences are KGHSH and LQKENI. The variable domain in full, with the rest retrieved from reference TRBV18 and TRBJ1-2, is NAGVMQNPRHLVRRRGQEARLRCSPMKGHSHVYWYRQLPEEGLKFMVYLQKENIIDESGMPKERFSAEFPKEGPSILRIQQVVRGDSAAYFCASSPRVTDYGYTFGSGTRLTVV.

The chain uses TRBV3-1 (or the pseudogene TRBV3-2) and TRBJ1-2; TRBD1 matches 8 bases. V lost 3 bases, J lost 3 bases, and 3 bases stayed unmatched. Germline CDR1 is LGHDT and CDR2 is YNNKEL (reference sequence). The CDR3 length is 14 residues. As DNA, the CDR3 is TGTGCCAGCAGCCAGTTGGACAGGGACTATGGCTACACCTTC. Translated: CASSQLDRDYGYTF.

The CDR3 protein is CASERDNTGELFF. CDR3 sequence (DNA): TGCGCCAGCGAGCGGGATAACACCGGGGAGCTGTTTTTT. The chain uses TRBV5-1 and TRBJ2-2, with 7 nucleotides matching TRBD2. The V gene end was trimmed by 7 bases and the J gene end by 2 bases; junction bases not matched to a gene: 2. Germline CDR1 is SGHRS and CDR2 is YFSETQ. The CDR3 has 13 residues.

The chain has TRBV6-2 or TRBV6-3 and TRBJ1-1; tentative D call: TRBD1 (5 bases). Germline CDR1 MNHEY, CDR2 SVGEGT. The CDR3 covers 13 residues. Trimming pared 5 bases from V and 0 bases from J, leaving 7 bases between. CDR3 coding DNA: TGTGCCAGCAGTCAGACAGTGAACACTGAAGCTTTCTTT. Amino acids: CASSQTVNTEAFF.

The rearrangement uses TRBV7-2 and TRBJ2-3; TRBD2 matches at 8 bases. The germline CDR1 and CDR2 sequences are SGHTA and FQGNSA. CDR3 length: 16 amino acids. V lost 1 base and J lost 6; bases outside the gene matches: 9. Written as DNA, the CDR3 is TGTGCCAGCAGCTTAGGAAGAGGGACTAGTGGGGATACGCAGTATTTT. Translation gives CASSLGRGTSGDTQYF.

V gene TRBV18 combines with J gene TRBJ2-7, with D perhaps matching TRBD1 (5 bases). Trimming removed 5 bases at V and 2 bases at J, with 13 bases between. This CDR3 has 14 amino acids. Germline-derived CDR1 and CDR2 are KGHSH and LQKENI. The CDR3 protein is CASSALQTAYEQYF. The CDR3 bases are TGTGCCAGCTCAGCTCTACAGACAGCCTACGAGCAGTACTTC.

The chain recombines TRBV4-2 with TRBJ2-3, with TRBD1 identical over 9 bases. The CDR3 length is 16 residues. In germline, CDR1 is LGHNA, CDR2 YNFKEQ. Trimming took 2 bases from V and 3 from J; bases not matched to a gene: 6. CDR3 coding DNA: TGTGCCAGCAGCCAAAAGGTGACAGGGGGGACAGATACGCAGTATTTT. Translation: CASSQKVTGGTDTQYF.

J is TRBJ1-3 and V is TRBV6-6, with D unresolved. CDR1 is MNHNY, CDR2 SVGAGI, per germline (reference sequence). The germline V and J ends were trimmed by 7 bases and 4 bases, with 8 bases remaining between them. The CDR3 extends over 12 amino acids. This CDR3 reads CASKQIGNTIYF. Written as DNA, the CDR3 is TGTGCCAGCAAACAGATAGGAAACACCATATATTTT.

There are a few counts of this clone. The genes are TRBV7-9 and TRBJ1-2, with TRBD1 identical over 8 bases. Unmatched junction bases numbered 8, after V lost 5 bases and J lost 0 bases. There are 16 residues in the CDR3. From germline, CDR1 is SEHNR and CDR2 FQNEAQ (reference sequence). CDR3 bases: TGTGCCAGCAGCATCGGACAGGGCCCTACTAACTATGGCTACACCTTC. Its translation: CASSIGQGPTNYGYTF.

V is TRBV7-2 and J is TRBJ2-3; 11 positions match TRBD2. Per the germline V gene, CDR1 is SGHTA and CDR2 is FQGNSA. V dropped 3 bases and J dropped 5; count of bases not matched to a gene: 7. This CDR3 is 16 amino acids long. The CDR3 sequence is CASSFGKGLAGDTQYF. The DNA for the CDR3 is TGTGCCAGCAGCTTCGGAAAAGGACTAGCGGGAGATACGCAGTATTTT.

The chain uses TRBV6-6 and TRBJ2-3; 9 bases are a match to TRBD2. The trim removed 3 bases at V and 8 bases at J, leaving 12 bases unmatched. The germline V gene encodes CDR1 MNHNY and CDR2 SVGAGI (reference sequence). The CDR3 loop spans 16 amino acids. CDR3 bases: TGTGCCAGCAGTTATTCCCACGCGGGAGGGCCGGGTACGCAGTATTTT. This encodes CASSYSHAGGPGTQYF.

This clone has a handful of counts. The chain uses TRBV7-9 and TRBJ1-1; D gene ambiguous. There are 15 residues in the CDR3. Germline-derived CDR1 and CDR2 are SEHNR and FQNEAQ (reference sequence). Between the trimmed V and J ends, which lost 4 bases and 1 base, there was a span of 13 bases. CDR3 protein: CASSSRWRGNTEAFF. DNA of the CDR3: TGTGCCAGCAGCTCCCGGTGGCGAGGGAACACTGAAGCTTTCTTT.

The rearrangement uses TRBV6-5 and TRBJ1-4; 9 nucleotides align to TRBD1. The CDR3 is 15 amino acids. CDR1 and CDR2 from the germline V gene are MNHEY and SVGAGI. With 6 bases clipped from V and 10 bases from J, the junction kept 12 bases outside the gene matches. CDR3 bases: TGTGCCAGCAGGGACAGGGGTAATACTAGAACAAAACTGTTTTTT. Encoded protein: CASRDRGNTRTKLFF.

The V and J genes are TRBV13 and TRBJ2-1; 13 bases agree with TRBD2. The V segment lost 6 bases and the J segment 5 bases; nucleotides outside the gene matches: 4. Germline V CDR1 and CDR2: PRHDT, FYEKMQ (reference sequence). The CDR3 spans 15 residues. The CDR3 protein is CASSYGLAGDNEQFF. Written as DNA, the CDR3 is TGTGCCAGCAGTTATGGACTAGCGGGAGACAATGAGCAGTTCTTC.

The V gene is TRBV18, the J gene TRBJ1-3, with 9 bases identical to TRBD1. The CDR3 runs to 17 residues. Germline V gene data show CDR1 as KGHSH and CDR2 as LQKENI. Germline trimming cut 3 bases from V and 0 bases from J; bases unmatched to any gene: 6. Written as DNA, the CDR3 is TGTGCCAGCTCACCCGGCGGGACAGGGTTCTCTGGAAACACCATATATTTT. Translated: CASSPGGTGFSGNTIYF.

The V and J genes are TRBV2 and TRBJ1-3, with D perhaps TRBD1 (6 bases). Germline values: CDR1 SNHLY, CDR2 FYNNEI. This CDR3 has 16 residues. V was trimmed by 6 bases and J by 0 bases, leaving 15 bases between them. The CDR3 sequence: CASSLSGGASGNTIYF. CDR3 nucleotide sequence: TGTGCCAGCAGCTTAAGCGGGGGGGCCTCTGGAAACACCATATATTTT.

CDR3 DNA: TGTGCCACCAGCGAACGACAGGGGGCTATCGATCAGCCCCAGCATTTT. Amino acid sequence: CATSERQGAIDQPQHF. This sequence joins TRBV15 and TRBJ1-5; TRBD1 aligns across 10 bases. The CDR3 extends over 16 amino acids. V gave up 5 bases and J gave up 5 bases; unmatched junction bases: 9. Germline CDR1 is LNHNV and CDR2 is YYDKDF (reference sequence).

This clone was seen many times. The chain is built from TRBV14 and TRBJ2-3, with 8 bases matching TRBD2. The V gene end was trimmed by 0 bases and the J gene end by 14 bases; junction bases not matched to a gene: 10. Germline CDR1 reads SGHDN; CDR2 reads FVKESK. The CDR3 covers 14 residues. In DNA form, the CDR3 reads TGTGCCAGCAGCCAAGATTTGGCCAGCGGGAGAAGGTATTTT. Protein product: CASSQDLASGRRYF. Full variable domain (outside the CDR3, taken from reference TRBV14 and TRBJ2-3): EAGVTQFPSHSVIEKGQTVTLRCDPISGHDNLYWYRRVMGKEIKFLLHFVKESKQDESGMPNNRFLAERTGGTYSTLKVQPAELEDSGVYFCASSQDLASGRRYFGPGTRLTVL.

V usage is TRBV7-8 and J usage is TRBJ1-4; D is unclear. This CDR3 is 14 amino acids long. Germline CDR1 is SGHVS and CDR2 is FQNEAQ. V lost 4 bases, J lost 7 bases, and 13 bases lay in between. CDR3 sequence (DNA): TGTGCCAGCAGCTCCGACACATTCCGTGAAAAACTGTTTTTT. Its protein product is CASSSDTFREKLFF.

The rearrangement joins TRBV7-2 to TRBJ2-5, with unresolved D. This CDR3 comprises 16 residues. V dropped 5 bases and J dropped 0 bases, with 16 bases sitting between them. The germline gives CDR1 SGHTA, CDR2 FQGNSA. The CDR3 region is CASSPTAYPYQETQYF. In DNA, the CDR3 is TGTGCCAGCAGCCCCACCGCCTACCCGTACCAAGAGACCCAGTACTTC.

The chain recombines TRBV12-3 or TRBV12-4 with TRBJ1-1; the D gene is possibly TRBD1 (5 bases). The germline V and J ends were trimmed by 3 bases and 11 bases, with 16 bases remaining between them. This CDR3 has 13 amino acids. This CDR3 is CASSFGARSEAFF. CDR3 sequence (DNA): TGTGCCAGCAGTTTTGGGGCCCGGAGTGAGGCTTTCTTT.

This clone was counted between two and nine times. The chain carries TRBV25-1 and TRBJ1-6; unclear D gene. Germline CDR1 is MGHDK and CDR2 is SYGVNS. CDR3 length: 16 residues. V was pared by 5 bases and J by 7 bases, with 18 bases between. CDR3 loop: CASSTSASTGNSPLHF. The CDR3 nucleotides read TGTGCCAGCAGTACCTCGGCTTCGACGGGAAATTCACCCCTCCACTTT.

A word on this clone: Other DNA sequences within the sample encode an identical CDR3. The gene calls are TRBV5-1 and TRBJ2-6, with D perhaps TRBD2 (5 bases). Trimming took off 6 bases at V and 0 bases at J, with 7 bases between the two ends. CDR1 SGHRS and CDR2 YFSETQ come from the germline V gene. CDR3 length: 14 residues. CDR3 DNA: TGCGCCAGCACGGGGAACTCTGGGGCCAACGTCCTGACTTTC. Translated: CASTGNSGANVLTF. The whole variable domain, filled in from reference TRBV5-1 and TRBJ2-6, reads KAGVTQTPRYLIKTRGQQVTLSCSPISGHRSVSWYQQTPGQGLQFLFEYFSETQRNKGNFPGRFSGRQFSNSRSEMNVSTLELGDSALYLCASTGNSGANVLTFGAGSRLTVL.

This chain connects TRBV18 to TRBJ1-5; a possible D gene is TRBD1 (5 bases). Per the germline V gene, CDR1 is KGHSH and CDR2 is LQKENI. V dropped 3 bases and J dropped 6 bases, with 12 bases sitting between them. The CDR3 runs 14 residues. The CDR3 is CASSPTQEGQPQHF. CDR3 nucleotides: TGTGCCAGCTCACCGACACAGGAAGGTCAGCCCCAGCATTTT.

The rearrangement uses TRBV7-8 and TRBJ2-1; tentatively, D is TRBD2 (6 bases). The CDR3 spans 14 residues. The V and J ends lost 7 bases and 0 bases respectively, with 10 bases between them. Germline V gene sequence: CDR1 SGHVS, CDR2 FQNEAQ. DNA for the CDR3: TGTGCCAGCACCGGAGGGAGCTCCTACAATGAGCAGTTCTTC. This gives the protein CASTGGSSYNEQFF.

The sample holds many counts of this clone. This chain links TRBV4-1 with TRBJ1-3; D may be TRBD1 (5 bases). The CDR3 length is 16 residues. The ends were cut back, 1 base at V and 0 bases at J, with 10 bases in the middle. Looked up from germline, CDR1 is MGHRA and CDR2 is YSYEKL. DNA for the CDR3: TGCGCCAGCAGCCAAGTCACAGGCCTCTCTGGAAACACCATATATTTT. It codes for CASSQVTGLSGNTIYF.

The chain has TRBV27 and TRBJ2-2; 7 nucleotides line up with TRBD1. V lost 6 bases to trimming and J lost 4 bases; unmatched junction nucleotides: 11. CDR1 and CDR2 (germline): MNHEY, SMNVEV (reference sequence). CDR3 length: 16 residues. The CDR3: CASRDRQGWGTGELFF. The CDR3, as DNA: TGTGCCAGCAGGGATCGACAGGGATGGGGCACCGGGGAGCTGTTTTTT.